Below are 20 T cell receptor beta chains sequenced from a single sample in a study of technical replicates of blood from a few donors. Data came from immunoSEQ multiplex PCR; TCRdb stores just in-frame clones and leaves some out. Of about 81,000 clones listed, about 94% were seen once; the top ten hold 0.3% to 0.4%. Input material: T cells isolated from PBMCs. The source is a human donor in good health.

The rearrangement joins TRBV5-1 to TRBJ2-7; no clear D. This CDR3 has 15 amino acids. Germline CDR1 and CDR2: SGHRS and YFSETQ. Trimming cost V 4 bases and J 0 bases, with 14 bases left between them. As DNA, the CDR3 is TGCGCCAGCAGCCTAGAAGGAAGTTTCTCCTACGAGCAGTACTTC. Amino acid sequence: CASSLEGSFSYEQYF.

The CDR3 DNA sequence: TGTGCCAGCAGCTTCAGGGACACCGAGCAGTACTTC. It codes for CASSFRDTEQYF. V gene TRBV7-2 combines with J gene TRBJ2-7; maybe TRBD1 (6 bases). The CDR3 is 12 residues long. V was clipped by 3 bases and J by 6 bases, with 9 bases between them. CDR1 and CDR2 (germline): SGHTA, FQGNSA.

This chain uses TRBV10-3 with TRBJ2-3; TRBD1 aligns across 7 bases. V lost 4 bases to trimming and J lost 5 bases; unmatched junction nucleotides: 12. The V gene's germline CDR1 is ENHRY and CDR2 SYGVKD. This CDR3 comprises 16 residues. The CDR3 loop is CAISASGTAIGDTQYF. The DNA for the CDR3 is TGTGCCATCAGTGCCTCCGGGACAGCCATCGGAGATACGCAGTATTTT.

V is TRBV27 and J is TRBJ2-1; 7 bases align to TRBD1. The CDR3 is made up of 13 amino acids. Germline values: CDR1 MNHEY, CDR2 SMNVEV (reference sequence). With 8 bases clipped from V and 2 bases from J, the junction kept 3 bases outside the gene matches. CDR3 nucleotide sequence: TGTGCCAGCGGGACAGAACCCTACAATGAGCAGTTCTTC. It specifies CASGTEPYNEQFF.

The CDR3 here is CASSSVGTSVAYEQYF. The CDR3 nucleotides read TGTGCCAGCAGCTCGGTAGGGACTAGCGTCGCCTACGAGCAGTACTTC. V gene TRBV5-6 combines with J gene TRBJ2-7; 10 bases map to TRBD2. Looked up from germline, CDR1 is SGHDT and CDR2 is YYEEEE. The CDR3 has 16 residues. The junction had 8 bases not matched to a gene; V was cut back by 3 bases and J by 2 bases.

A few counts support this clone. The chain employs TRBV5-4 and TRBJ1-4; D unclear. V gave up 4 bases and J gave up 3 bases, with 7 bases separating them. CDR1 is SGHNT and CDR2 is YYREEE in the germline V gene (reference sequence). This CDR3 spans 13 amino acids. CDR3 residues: CASSRTANEKLFF. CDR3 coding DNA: TGTGCCAGCAGCCGGACTGCTAATGAAAAACTGTTTTTT.

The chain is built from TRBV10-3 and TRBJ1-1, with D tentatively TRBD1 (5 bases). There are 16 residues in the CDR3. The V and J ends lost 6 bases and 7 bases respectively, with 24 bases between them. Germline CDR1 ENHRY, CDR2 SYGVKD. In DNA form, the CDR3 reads TGTGCCATCAGGGATGGCGGGGCCGGGGGGGGTCTTGAAGCTTTCTTT. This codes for CAIRDGGAGGGLEAFF.

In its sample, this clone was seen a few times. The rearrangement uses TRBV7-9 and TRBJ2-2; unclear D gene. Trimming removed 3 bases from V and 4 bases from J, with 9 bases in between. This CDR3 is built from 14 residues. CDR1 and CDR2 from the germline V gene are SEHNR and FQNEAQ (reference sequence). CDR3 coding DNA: TGTGCCAGCAGCTTGGCAGTTACCACCGGGGAGCTGTTTTTT. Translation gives CASSLAVTTGELFF.

CDR3 in amino acids: CASSVDGTGGNEQFF. As DNA, the CDR3 is TGTGCCAGCAGCGTAGATGGGACAGGGGGAAATGAGCAGTTCTTC. The V call is TRBV9, the J call TRBJ2-1; 11 positions agree with TRBD1. The V and J ends lost 0 bases and 7 bases, in that order; junction bases with no gene match: 3. Germline V CDR1 and CDR2: SGDLS, YYNGEE. The CDR3 totals 15 residues.

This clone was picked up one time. CDR3 nucleotides: TGTGCCAGCAGCTTAGCGACAGGGGTAAACTATGGCTACACCTTC. Residues: CASSLATGVNYGYTF. V is TRBV7-9 and J is TRBJ1-2; 8 bases agree with TRBD1. The germline gives CDR1 SEHNR, CDR2 FQNEAQ (reference sequence). The CDR3 has 15 residues. Losses at the gene ends were 0 bases for V and 2 bases for J; bases not matched to a gene: 2.

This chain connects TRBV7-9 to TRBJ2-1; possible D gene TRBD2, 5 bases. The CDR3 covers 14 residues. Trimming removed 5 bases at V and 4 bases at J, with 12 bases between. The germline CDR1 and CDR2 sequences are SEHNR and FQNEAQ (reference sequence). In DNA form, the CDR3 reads TGTGCCAGCAGCCCCTTAGCGATATACAATGAGCAGTTCTTC. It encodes CASSPLAIYNEQFF. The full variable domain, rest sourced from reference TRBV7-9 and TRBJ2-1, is DTGVSQNPRHKITKRGQNVTFRCDPISEHNRLYWYRQTLGQGPEFLTYFQNEAQLEKSRLLSDRFSAERPKGSFSTLEIQRTEQGDSAMYLCASSPLAIYNEQFFGPGTRLTVL.

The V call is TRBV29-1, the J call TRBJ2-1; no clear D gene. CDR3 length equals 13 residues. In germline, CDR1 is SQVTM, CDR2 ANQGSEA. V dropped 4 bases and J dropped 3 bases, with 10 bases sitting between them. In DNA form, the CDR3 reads TGCAGCGTTGTGCTTCAGGACTACAATGAGCAGTTCTTC. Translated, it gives CSVVLQDYNEQFF.

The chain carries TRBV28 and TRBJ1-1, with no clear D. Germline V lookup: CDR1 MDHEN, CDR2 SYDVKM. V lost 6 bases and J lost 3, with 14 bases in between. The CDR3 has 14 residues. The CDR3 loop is CASRRSPGDTEAFF. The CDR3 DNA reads TGTGCCAGCAGACGATCCCCCGGTGACACTGAAGCTTTCTTT.

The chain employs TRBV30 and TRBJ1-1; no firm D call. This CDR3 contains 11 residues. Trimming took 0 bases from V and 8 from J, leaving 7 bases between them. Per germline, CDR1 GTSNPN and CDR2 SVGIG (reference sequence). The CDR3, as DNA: TGTGCCTGGAGTGTATTCGAGGAAGCTTTCTTT. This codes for CAWSVFEEAFF. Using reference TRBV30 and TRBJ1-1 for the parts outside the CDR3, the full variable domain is SQTIHQWPATLVQPVGSPLSLECTVEGTSNPNLYWYRQAAGRGLQLLFYSVGIGQISSEVPQNLSASRPQDRQFILSSKKLLLSDSGFYLCAWSVFEEAFFGQGTRLTVV.

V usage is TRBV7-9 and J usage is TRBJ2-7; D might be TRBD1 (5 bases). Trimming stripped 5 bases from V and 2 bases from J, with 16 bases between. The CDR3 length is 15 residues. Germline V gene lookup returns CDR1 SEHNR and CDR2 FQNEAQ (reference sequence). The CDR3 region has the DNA TGTGCCAGCAGCCCCCCCCTGGGGCGGACCTACGAGCAGTACTTC. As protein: CASSPPLGRTYEQYF.

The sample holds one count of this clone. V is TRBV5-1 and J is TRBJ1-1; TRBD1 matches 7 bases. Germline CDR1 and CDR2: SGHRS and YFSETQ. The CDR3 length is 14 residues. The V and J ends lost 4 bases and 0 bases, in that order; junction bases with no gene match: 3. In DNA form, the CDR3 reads TGCGCCAGCAGCCCCGGACAGGTGAACACTGAAGCTTTCTTT. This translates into CASSPGQVNTEAFF.

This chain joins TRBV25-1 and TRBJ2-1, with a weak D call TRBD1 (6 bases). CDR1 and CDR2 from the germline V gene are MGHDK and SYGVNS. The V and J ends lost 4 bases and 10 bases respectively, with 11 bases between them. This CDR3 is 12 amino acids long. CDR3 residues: CASSAQGQEQFF. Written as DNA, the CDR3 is TGTGCCAGCAGTGCCCAGGGGCAGGAGCAGTTCTTC.

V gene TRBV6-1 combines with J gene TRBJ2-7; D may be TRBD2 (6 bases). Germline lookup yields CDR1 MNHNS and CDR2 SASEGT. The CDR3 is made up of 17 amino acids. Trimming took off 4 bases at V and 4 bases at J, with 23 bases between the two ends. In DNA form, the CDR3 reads TGTGCCAGCAGTGTCGTATCGATCGGGACTCTATCTTACGAGCAGTACTTC. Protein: CASSVVSIGTLSYEQYF.

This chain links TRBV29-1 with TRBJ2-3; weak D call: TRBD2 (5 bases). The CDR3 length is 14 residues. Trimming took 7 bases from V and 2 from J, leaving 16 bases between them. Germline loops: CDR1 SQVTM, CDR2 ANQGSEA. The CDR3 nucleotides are TGCAGCGCCCCGAGGGCTCCGCTCACAGATACGCAGTATTTT. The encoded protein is CSAPRAPLTDTQYF.

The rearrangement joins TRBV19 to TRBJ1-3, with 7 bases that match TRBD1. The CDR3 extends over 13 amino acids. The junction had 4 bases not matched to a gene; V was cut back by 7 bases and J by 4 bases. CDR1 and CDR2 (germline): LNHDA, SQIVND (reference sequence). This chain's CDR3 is CASTWTGGNTIYF. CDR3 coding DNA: TGTGCCAGTACCTGGACAGGAGGAAACACCATATATTTT.